This entry features one T cell receptor beta chain sequence. What it binds is unknown. This sample stems from a study of cytomegalovirus exposure and HLA in healthy donors. Study-wide results and limits: Among the most significant clusters, several appeared linked to common viral pathogens in a later analysis.

CDR3 size: 14 residues. Per germline, CDR1 GTSNPN and CDR2 SVGIG (reference sequence). The V end was cut by 4 bases, the J end by 3 bases, with 13 bases between. It was with 60 Vbeta and 13 Jbeta primers that the PCR ran. Clones were read by immunoSEQ multiplex PCR, and TCRdb kept only the in-frame ones, dropping some. The sample shows roughly 100,000 clones, 60% to 80% of them seen only once. The material sequenced was PBMCs. The chain links TRBV30 to TRBJ2-4; possible D gene TRBD1, 5 bases. This clonotype originated in a man in his sixties in good health and CMV-seropositive. The CDR3 protein is CAWIPGLGKNIQYF. Written as DNA, the CDR3 is TGTGCCTGGATTCCAGGGCTGGGCAAAAACATTCAGTACTTC.